Below are 24 T cell receptor beta chains sequenced from a single sample in a study of blood T cells in healthy people across ages. Sample-barcoded 5' priming and a J-beta primer mix drove a second PCR of roughly 7 to 11 cycles. One entry per CDR3 protein, called by TCRdb with MiXCR from the 5' RACE reads. Of hundreds of thousands of distinct CDR3 sequences in the sample, 40% to 50% were seen once. Sample: blood. The origin of the receptors is a man aged 60 to 75 in good health.

This sequence joins TRBV14 and TRBJ1-1, with 11 nucleotides matching TRBD1. Germline trimming cut 3 bases from V and 10 bases from J; bases unmatched to any gene: 4. This CDR3 has 13 residues. Germline-derived CDR1 and CDR2 are SGHDN and FVKESK. The CDR3: CASSQGQGVRAFF. The CDR3 DNA follows: TGTGCCAGCAGCCAGGGACAGGGGGTGAGAGCTTTCTTT.

V gene TRBV7-9 combines with J gene TRBJ2-7; D is undetermined. Trimming stripped 5 bases from V and 0 bases from J, with 17 bases between. This CDR3 spans 16 amino acids. Per germline, CDR1 SEHNR and CDR2 FQNEAQ (reference sequence). For the CDR3, the DNA is TGTGCCAGCAGCCCCGAAGTGGGTGCATCCTCCTACGAGCAGTACTTC. It yields the protein CASSPEVGASSYEQYF.

V usage is TRBV21-1 and J usage is TRBJ1-6. TRBV21-1 is a recognized pseudogene. This CDR3 region has 17 residues. The chain's CDR3 is CASSKNLLAGRNSPLHF. CDR3 coding DNA: TGTGCCAGCAGCAAAAATCTTTTGGCAGGTCGGAATTCACCCCTCCACTTT.

The rearrangement links TRBV4-1 to TRBJ2-1; 8 bases agree with TRBD2. The CDR3 runs 14 residues. Germline V gene sequence: CDR1 MGHRA, CDR2 YSYEKL. The junction had 3 bases not matched to a gene; V was cut back by 1 base and J by 7 bases. CDR3: CASSQVGLANEQFF. The CDR3, as DNA: TGCGCCAGCAGCCAAGTAGGACTAGCAAATGAGCAGTTCTTC.

V is TRBV10-2 and J is TRBJ2-1, with a possible D match to TRBD2 (6 bases). V shed 8 bases and J shed 10 bases, with 12 bases lying between them. CDR3 length equals 11 residues. The germline CDR1 and CDR2 sequences are WSHSY and SAAADI. CDR3: CASGNGGEQFF. As DNA, the CDR3 is TGCGCCAGCGGGAACGGGGGAGAGCAGTTCTTC.

The chain has TRBV9 and TRBJ2-5; perhaps TRBD2 as D (6 bases). V dropped 3 bases and J dropped 4 bases, with 10 bases sitting between them. The CDR3 covers 13 residues. Germline lookup yields CDR1 SGDLS and CDR2 YYNGEE. The CDR3 bases are TGTGCCAGCAGCGCTCGAGCGGGAGAGACCCAGTACTTC. Its protein product is CASSARAGETQYF.

CDR3 amino acids: CASSHRTGRYEQYF. CDR3 DNA: TGTGCCAGCAGTCACCGAACAGGGAGGTACGAGCAGTACTTC. This rearrangement joins TRBV28 to TRBJ2-7; the D gene could be TRBD1 or TRBD2 (6 bases each). Germline V gene data show CDR1 as MDHEN and CDR2 as SYDVKM. CDR3 length: 14 amino acids. Trimming left V 5 bases short and J 4 bases short, with 15 bases between.

This rearrangement joins TRBV7-2 to TRBJ1-1; 9 bases match TRBD1. Germline CDR1 reads SGHTA; CDR2 reads FQGNSA. V trimming: 1 base; J trimming: 4 bases; junction bases outside the gene matches: 7. This CDR3 has 16 residues. As DNA, the CDR3 is TGTGCCAGCAGCTTAGGCCTGGGACAGGGAGGCACTGAAGCTTTCTTT. It codes for CASSLGLGQGGTEAFF. The full variable domain, in which reference TRBV7-2 and TRBJ1-1 provide the parts outside the CDR3, is GAGVSQSPSNKVTEKGKDVELRCDPISGHTALYWYRQSLGQGLEFLIYFQGNSAPDKSGLPSDRFSAERTGGSVSTLTIQRTQQEDSAVYLCASSLGLGQGGTEAFFGQGTRLTVV.

This chain uses TRBV20-1 with TRBJ2-3; the match to TRBD2 covers 10 bases. The germline gives CDR1 DFQATT, CDR2 SNEGSKA (reference sequence). CDR3 length equals 15 residues. V shed 3 bases and J 2 bases; nucleotides not matched to a gene: 5. This CDR3 reads CSARVSGGNTDTQYF. CDR3 DNA sequence: TGCAGTGCTAGGGTTAGCGGGGGGAACACAGATACGCAGTATTTT.

This clonotype was counted ten times or more. The rearrangement joins TRBV20-1 to TRBJ2-1; a possible D gene is TRBD2 (5 bases). In germline, CDR1 is DFQATT, CDR2 SNEGSKA (reference sequence). The germline V and J ends were trimmed by 0 bases and 5 bases, with 11 bases remaining between them. CDR3 length: 14 amino acids. This CDR3 is CSARDGQRHNEQFF. The CDR3 DNA reads as TGCAGTGCTAGAGATGGTCAGCGGCACAATGAGCAGTTCTTC.

This clonotype was seen more than once but under ten times. The chain joins TRBV4-3 to TRBJ1-2; possibly TRBD1 for D (6 bases). The ends were cut back, 1 base at V and 8 bases at J, with 17 bases in the middle. Germline V gene sequence: CDR1 LGHNA, CDR2 YSLEER. The CDR3 contains 15 residues. CDR3 DNA: TGCGCCAGCAGCCAAGGAGTGGTTAGGGGGGAAGGCTACACCTTC. As protein: CASSQGVVRGEGYTF.

This clonotype was counted a few times. The genes are TRBV18 and TRBJ2-5; TRBD2 agrees at 7 bases. The V gene's germline CDR1 is KGHSH and CDR2 LQKENI. The J segment lost 5 bases and the V segment lost 4 bases, leaving 4 bases of the junction unmatched. The CDR3 is 13 residues long. The CDR3 is CASSQGLEETQYF. The CDR3 region has the DNA TGTGCCAGCTCACAAGGACTAGAGGAGACCCAGTACTTC.

This chain connects TRBV12-3 or TRBV12-4 to TRBJ2-5; TRBD2 matches 9 bases. CDR3 length equals 15 residues. V dropped 3 bases and J dropped 2; count of bases not matched to a gene: 4. The CDR3 DNA reads TGTGCCAGCAGTTTTATGCTAGCGGGACAAGAGACCCAGTACTTC. As protein: CASSFMLAGQETQYF.

The chain links TRBV29-1 to TRBJ1-1; 8 nucleotides agree with TRBD1. The trim removed 7 bases at V and 3 bases at J, leaving 10 bases unmatched. Germline loops: CDR1 SQVTM, CDR2 ANQGSEA. The CDR3 sequence is 14 residues long. CDR3 bases: TGCAGCGCAATTCAGGGGGCGCGTTACACTGAAGCTTTCTTT. Protein sequence: CSAIQGARYTEAFF.

On this clonotype: Since a much larger clone is just one base distant, this may be a read error. The chain uses TRBV4-3 and TRBJ2-5; D is uncertain. This CDR3 comprises 13 residues. Trimming removed 5 bases at V and 11 bases at J, with 18 bases between. Germline V gene lookup returns CDR1 LGHNA and CDR2 YSLEER. The CDR3 protein is CASSGRAFDEQYF. CDR3 nucleotides: TGCGCCAGCAGCGGTCGGGCTTTCGATGAGCAGTACTTC.

This clonotype turned up a few times. The J gene is TRBJ2-5, the V gene TRBV7-3, with a tentative D call TRBD2 (5 bases). This CDR3 is built from 13 residues. Per the germline V gene, CDR1 is SGHTA and CDR2 is FQGTGA. V lost 5 bases to trimming and J lost 3 bases, with 10 bases between them. CDR3 bases: TGTGCCAGCAGCGCGGGCTACGAAGAGACCCAGTACTTC. This codes for CASSAGYEETQYF.

This chain connects TRBV7-2 to TRBJ2-3; 15 bases line up with TRBD2. J was trimmed by 5 bases and V by 1 base; bases with no gene match: 4. This CDR3 is 17 amino acids long. The germline CDR1 and CDR2 sequences are SGHTA and FQGNSA. CDR3 protein: CASSLEGLAGGGDTQYF. DNA of the CDR3: TGTGCCAGCAGCTTAGAGGGACTAGCGGGGGGAGGAGATACGCAGTATTTT.

The V gene is TRBV7-9, the J gene TRBJ2-5; D gene uncertain. The CDR3 is 13 residues long. V was pared by 1 base and J by 11 bases, with 14 bases between. Germline CDR1 SEHNR, CDR2 FQNEAQ (reference sequence). The CDR3 is CASSLEQTKEQYF. The CDR3 nucleotides are TGTGCCAGCAGCTTAGAACAGACGAAAGAGCAGTACTTC. Full variable domain (remainder filled in from reference TRBV7-9 and TRBJ2-5): DTGVSQNPRHKITKRGQNVTFRCDPISEHNRLYWYRQTLGQGPEFLTYFQNEAQLEKSRLLSDRFSAERPKGSFSTLEIQRTEQGDSAMYLCASSLEQTKEQYFGPGTRLLVL.

This clonotype was seen a handful of times. V and J are TRBV3-1 and TRBJ2-7; D not resolved. Germline V gives CDR1 LGHDT, CDR2 YNNKEL (reference sequence). The CDR3 covers 12 residues. V was clipped by 4 bases and J by 7 bases, with 11 bases between them. CDR3 sequence reads: CASSPTPGEQYF. As DNA, the CDR3 is TGTGCCAGCAGCCCCACCCCAGGAGAGCAGTACTTC.

The chain joins TRBV7-2 to TRBJ2-3; TRBD1 is a possible D gene (6 bases). The V end lost 1 base, the J end lost 4 bases, and 12 bases lay between the germline ends. The CDR3 has 15 residues. Germline V gene lookup returns CDR1 SGHTA and CDR2 FQGNSA. The CDR3 DNA reads as TGTGCCAGCAGCTTAGTCAGGGGCGGTTCAGATACGCAGTATTTT. This gives the protein CASSLVRGGSDTQYF.

This clonotype turned up a few times. The chain employs TRBV20-1 and TRBJ2-5, with 12 bases aligning to TRBD2. Germline V gene data show CDR1 as DFQATT and CDR2 as SNEGSKA (reference sequence). CDR3 size: 16 residues. V dropped 1 base and J dropped 6; count of bases not matched to a gene: 9. Here the CDR3 reads CSARGPTSGGLQTQYF. The DNA of the CDR3 is TGCAGTGCTAGAGGACCCACTAGCGGGGGGTTACAGACCCAGTACTTC.

CDR3 nucleotides: TGTGCCAGCAGCTTAGAGGCGGGACAGGGTAGCGAGACCCAGTACTTC. Translating it yields CASSLEAGQGSETQYF. The genes are TRBV7-9 and TRBJ2-4; TRBD1 aligns across 9 bases. The end of the DNA is better explained by TRBJ2-5, so the J call may be wrong. There are 16 residues in the CDR3. Germline V gene data show CDR1 as SEHNR and CDR2 as FQNEAQ (reference sequence).

The table lists this clonotype with a count of one. The rearrangement uses TRBV28 and TRBJ2-3; 9 nucleotides align to TRBD1. Germline values: CDR1 MDHEN, CDR2 SYDVKM. The CDR3 totals 16 residues. Trimming removed 5 bases from V and 2 bases from J; junction bases left unmatched: 8. This CDR3 is CASSTDRGFVTDTQYF. CDR3 nucleotide sequence: TGTGCCAGCAGTACAGACAGGGGGTTTGTCACAGATACGCAGTATTTT. Variable domain in full (rest from reference TRBV28 and TRBJ2-3): DVKVTQSSRYLVKRTGEKVFLECVQDMDHENMFWYRQDPGLGLRLIYFSYDVKMKEKGDIPEGYSVSREKKERFSLILESASTNQTSMYLCASSTDRGFVTDTQYFGPGTRLTVL.

The gene calls are TRBV12-3 or TRBV12-4 and TRBJ1-4, with D possibly TRBD1 on 5 matching bases. V was shortened by 4 bases and J by 3 bases, with 12 bases between the two germline ends. The CDR3 runs 15 residues. CDR3: CASSSDSVPNEKLFF. The CDR3 DNA reads as TGTGCCAGCAGTTCCGACAGTGTTCCTAATGAAAAACTGTTTTTT.